The 25 T cell receptor beta chains given below trace back to one sample, sequenced in a study of cytomegalovirus exposure and HLA in healthy donors. Using immunoSEQ multiplex PCR, the repertoire was profiled, and TCRdb retains in-frame clones only, with some absent. The table includes about 360,000 clones, roughly 88% detected once. Input material: PBMCs. The receptor set was obtained from a young woman in good health and CMV-seronegative.

This chain links TRBV11-2 with TRBJ2-3, with 11 bases identical to TRBD2. The ends lost 4 bases at V and 4 bases at J; junction bases unmatched: 7. The CDR3 length is 16 residues. Germline loops: CDR1 SGHAT, CDR2 FQNNGV. The DNA for the CDR3 is TGTGCCAGCAGCTCTTCGACTAGCGGGGAAGCAGATACGCAGTATTTT. This codes for CASSSSTSGEADTQYF.

The chain employs TRBV7-9 and TRBJ2-5, with D tentatively TRBD1 (6 bases). Trimming pared 5 bases from V and 5 bases from J, leaving 18 bases between. Germline assignment: CDR1 SEHNR and CDR2 FQNEAQ (reference sequence). This CDR3 is built from 15 residues. For the CDR3, the DNA is TGTGCCAGCAGCCACCCTCTGGGCAGGGGTGAGACCCAGTACTTC. Translation: CASSHPLGRGETQYF.

The chain links TRBV27 to TRBJ1-1; 8 bases map to TRBD1. This CDR3 is 16 amino acids long. In germline, CDR1 is MNHEY, CDR2 SMNVEV (reference sequence). V dropped 5 bases and J dropped 1; count of bases not matched to a gene: 9. The CDR3 nucleotides are TGTGCCAGCAGTGTGTACAGGGGGGCGCCGAACACTGAAGCTTTCTTT. Translated: CASSVYRGAPNTEAFF.

The genes are TRBV5-1 and TRBJ1-1; tentatively, D is TRBD1 (5 bases). This CDR3 comprises 14 residues. Trimming removed 4 bases at V and 7 bases at J, with 17 bases between. Germline V CDR1 and CDR2: SGHRS, YFSETQ. The CDR3 nucleotides are TGCGCCAGCAGCACCGAGGACATATCGCTTGAAGCTTTCTTT. Its translation: CASSTEDISLEAFF.

This chain joins TRBV5-6 and TRBJ2-1; D gene ambiguous. The length of the CDR3 is 15 residues. Looked up from germline, CDR1 is SGHDT and CDR2 is YYEEEE. Trimming pared 1 base from V and 1 base from J, leaving 9 bases between. CDR3 sequence reads: CASSLYLLSYNEQFF. Written as DNA, the CDR3 is TGTGCCAGCAGCTTGTATCTTCTATCCTACAATGAGCAGTTCTTC.

The J gene is TRBJ2-7, the V gene TRBV7-2; D not certain. Germline V CDR1 and CDR2: SGHTA, FQGNSA. The ends were cut back, 2 bases at V and 0 bases at J, with 11 bases in the middle. The CDR3 extends over 15 amino acids. DNA for the CDR3: TGTGCCAGCAGCTTAAAAACTGGGCCCTCCTACGAGCAGTACTTC. It specifies CASSLKTGPSYEQYF. The entire variable domain, with the rest obtained from reference TRBV7-2 and TRBJ2-7, is as follows: GAGVSQSPSNKVTEKGKDVELRCDPISGHTALYWYRQSLGQGLEFLIYFQGNSAPDKSGLPSDRFSAERTGGSVSTLTIQRTQQEDSAVYLCASSLKTGPSYEQYFGPGTRLTVT.

The chain recombines TRBV6-1 with TRBJ1-4; D gene ambiguous. With 6 bases removed from V and 6 bases from J, the gap between germline ends came to 11 bases. The CDR3 runs to 13 residues. Germline CDR1 and CDR2: MNHNS and SASEGT. CDR3 loop: CASRSGSHEKLFF. The CDR3 DNA reads as TGTGCCAGCAGGTCCGGGTCCCATGAAAAACTGTTTTTT.

The chain uses TRBV18 and TRBJ1-5, with D tentatively TRBD1 (5 bases). V gave up 2 bases and J gave up 5 bases, with 7 bases separating them. The CDR3 extends over 13 amino acids. Germline V lookup: CDR1 KGHSH, CDR2 LQKENI. CDR3 nucleotide sequence: TGTGCCAGCTCACCAGGGGGGGATCAGCCCCAGCATTTT. The encoded protein is CASSPGGDQPQHF. The complete variable domain, with remaining parts taken from reference TRBV18 and TRBJ1-5, reads NAGVMQNPRHLVRRRGQEARLRCSPMKGHSHVYWYRQLPEEGLKFMVYLQKENIIDESGMPKERFSAEFPKEGPSILRIQQVVRGDSAAYFCASSPGGDQPQHFGDGTRLSIL.

V gene TRBV6-6 combines with J gene TRBJ2-7, with D possibly TRBD1 on 6 matching bases. The CDR3 consists of 16 residues. The germline V and J ends were trimmed by 3 bases and 3 bases, with 18 bases remaining between them. Germline V gene lookup returns CDR1 MNHNY and CDR2 SVGAGI (reference sequence). CDR3 sequence reads: CASSYALTGFFYEQYF. The CDR3, as DNA: TGTGCCAGCAGTTATGCCTTAACAGGGTTTTTCTACGAGCAGTACTTC.

This clone occurred once. The chain employs TRBV5-4 and TRBJ2-1, with D tentatively TRBD2 (5 bases). CDR1 and CDR2 (germline): SGHNT, YYREEE (reference sequence). V shed 3 bases and J shed 8 bases, with 12 bases lying between them. This CDR3 spans 13 amino acids. CDR3 amino acids: CASSSGVRDEQFF. The CDR3 DNA sequence: TGTGCCAGCAGCTCCGGGGTGCGTGATGAGCAGTTCTTC.

The V and J genes are TRBV2 and TRBJ2-5, with TRBD1 matching over 7 bases. The length of the CDR3 is 18 residues. CDR1 and CDR2 from the germline V gene are SNHLY and FYNNEI. V lost 8 bases and J lost 2; bases outside the gene matches: 20. The CDR3 sequence: CASRSYRGSTPLQETQYF. The CDR3 DNA sequence: TGTGCCAGCCGGAGCTACAGGGGTAGTACTCCGCTTCAAGAGACCCAGTACTTC.

The J gene is TRBJ2-5, the V gene TRBV28, with TRBD2 as a possible D gene (6 bases). CDR3 length: 14 residues. Per the germline V gene, CDR1 is MDHEN and CDR2 is SYDVKM. With 6 bases removed from V and 5 bases from J, the gap between germline ends came to 16 bases. This CDR3 is CASRDSGVLETQYF. The CDR3 DNA sequence: TGTGCCAGCAGGGACTCGGGAGTGTTGGAGACCCAGTACTTC.

V and J are TRBV6-5 and TRBJ1-4; 7 bases are a match to TRBD1. V lost 0 bases and J lost 4; bases outside the gene matches: 2. The germline V gene encodes CDR1 MNHEY and CDR2 SVGAGI. The CDR3 consists of 15 residues. The chain's CDR3 is CASSYSRQGNEKLFF. The CDR3 DNA sequence: TGTGCCAGCAGTTACTCCCGACAGGGTAATGAAAAACTGTTTTTT.

This chain connects TRBV2 to TRBJ1-4; TRBD1 matches 8 bases. With 7 bases clipped from V and 8 bases from J, the junction kept 6 bases outside the gene matches. Germline V gene lookup returns CDR1 SNHLY and CDR2 FYNNEI. This CDR3 spans 13 amino acids. CDR3 DNA sequence: TGTGCCAGCACCTTGGACAGGGAAGAAAAACTGTTTTTT. Protein: CASTLDREEKLFF.

The V and J genes are TRBV4-1 and TRBJ1-2, with a tentative D call TRBD1 (5 bases). This CDR3 has 16 amino acids. Deletions cut 2 bases from V and 6 bases from J, with 19 bases between. From germline, CDR1 is MGHRA and CDR2 YSYEKL. The CDR3 region is CASSQPGGGSGDGYTF. Written as DNA, the CDR3 is TGCGCCAGCAGCCAACCCGGCGGGGGGAGTGGGGATGGCTACACCTTC.

The chain combines TRBV10-1 with TRBJ2-7; D gene unclear. This CDR3 comprises 13 residues. CDR1 is WNHNN and CDR2 is SYGVQD in the germline V gene (reference sequence). V lost 0 bases, J lost 3 bases, and 6 bases lay in between. CDR3 sequence (DNA): TGCGCCAGCAGTGAGTCGAGAGGCTACGAGCAGTACTTC. This translates into CASSESRGYEQYF.

The genes are TRBV7-2 and TRBJ2-1, with D perhaps matching TRBD1 (6 bases). Germline loops: CDR1 SGHTA, CDR2 FQGNSA. CDR3 length: 15 residues. The ends were cut back, 5 bases at V and 6 bases at J, with 17 bases in the middle. The CDR3 spells CASSAEGTNGNEQFF. Here the CDR3 DNA reads TGTGCCAGCAGCGCCGAGGGGACAAACGGCAATGAGCAGTTCTTC.

In this sample, this clone turned up a few times. The chain uses TRBV28 and TRBJ2-7; 8 bases are a match to TRBD1. This CDR3 is 14 amino acids long. V shed 4 bases, J shed 2 bases, and the junction held 4 bases outside the gene matches. The germline V gene has CDR1 MDHEN and CDR2 SYDVKM. CDR3 protein: CASSWTGSAYEQYF. The CDR3 bases are TGTGCCAGCAGTTGGACAGGGAGCGCCTACGAGCAGTACTTC.

The genes are TRBV28 and TRBJ2-7; D gene ambiguous. Deletions cut 2 bases from V and 2 bases from J, with 10 bases between. CDR3 length: 14 amino acids. The germline gives CDR1 MDHEN, CDR2 SYDVKM. The chain's CDR3 is CASSLAVRAYEQYF. The CDR3 DNA reads TGTGCCAGCAGTTTAGCGGTTCGAGCCTACGAGCAGTACTTC.

The J gene is TRBJ2-7, the V gene TRBV6-1; TRBD1 aligns across 11 bases. CDR3 length equals 16 residues. CDR1 MNHNS and CDR2 SASEGT come from the germline V gene. J lost 4 bases, V lost 2 bases, and 7 bases had no gene match. Written as DNA, the CDR3 is TGTGCCAGCAGTGAACCAGCCGGGACAGGGGGGTACGAGCAGTACTTC. Protein product: CASSEPAGTGGYEQYF.

The chain combines TRBV19 with TRBJ2-7, with 10 bases lining up with TRBD1. Germline CDR1 reads LNHDA; CDR2 reads SQIVND (reference sequence). V gave up 5 bases and J gave up 0 bases; unmatched junction bases: 7. This CDR3 spans 16 amino acids. CDR3 DNA: TGTGCCAGTAGTGCTGACAGGGGGCTCAGCTCCTACGAGCAGTACTTC. As protein: CASSADRGLSSYEQYF.

V gene TRBV5-1 combines with J gene TRBJ1-5, with 8 bases that match TRBD1. Germline CDR1 SGHRS, CDR2 YFSETQ. The length of the CDR3 is 17 residues. Losses at the gene ends were 4 bases for V and 0 bases for J; bases not matched to a gene: 9. As DNA, the CDR3 is TGCGCCAGCAGCCCTCGGACAGGGCCGTTTAGCAATCAGCCCCAGCATTTT. Translating gives CASSPRTGPFSNQPQHF.

The sample holds a few counts of this clone. CDR3 in amino acids: CASSKGQGETGELFF. The DNA of the CDR3 is TGTGCCAGCAGCAAAGGACAGGGAGAGACCGGGGAGCTGTTTTTT. The genes are TRBV6-6 and TRBJ2-2, with 8 bases that match TRBD1. The CDR3 contains 15 residues. The V and J ends lost 6 bases and 5 bases, in that order; junction bases with no gene match: 8. Germline V gives CDR1 MNHNY, CDR2 SVGAGI (reference sequence).

This clone was detected a few times. The chain is built from TRBV19 and TRBJ2-1; a possible D gene is TRBD2 (6 bases). This CDR3 region has 13 residues. Trimming removed 5 bases from V and 5 bases from J, with 10 bases in between. Germline CDR1 is LNHDA and CDR2 is SQIVND (reference sequence). CDR3 DNA: TGTGCCAGTAGTGTGGGGGGAAACAATGAGCAGTTCTTC. It is translated as CASSVGGNNEQFF.

V and J are TRBV5-4 and TRBJ2-3, with 9 nucleotides matching TRBD2. Germline assignment: CDR1 SGHNT and CDR2 YYREEE (reference sequence). The CDR3 extends over 14 amino acids. Germline trimming cut 6 bases from V and 2 bases from J; bases unmatched to any gene: 4. This chain's CDR3 is CASTLAGDTDTQYF. DNA of the CDR3: TGTGCCAGCACGTTAGCGGGGGACACAGATACGCAGTATTTT.